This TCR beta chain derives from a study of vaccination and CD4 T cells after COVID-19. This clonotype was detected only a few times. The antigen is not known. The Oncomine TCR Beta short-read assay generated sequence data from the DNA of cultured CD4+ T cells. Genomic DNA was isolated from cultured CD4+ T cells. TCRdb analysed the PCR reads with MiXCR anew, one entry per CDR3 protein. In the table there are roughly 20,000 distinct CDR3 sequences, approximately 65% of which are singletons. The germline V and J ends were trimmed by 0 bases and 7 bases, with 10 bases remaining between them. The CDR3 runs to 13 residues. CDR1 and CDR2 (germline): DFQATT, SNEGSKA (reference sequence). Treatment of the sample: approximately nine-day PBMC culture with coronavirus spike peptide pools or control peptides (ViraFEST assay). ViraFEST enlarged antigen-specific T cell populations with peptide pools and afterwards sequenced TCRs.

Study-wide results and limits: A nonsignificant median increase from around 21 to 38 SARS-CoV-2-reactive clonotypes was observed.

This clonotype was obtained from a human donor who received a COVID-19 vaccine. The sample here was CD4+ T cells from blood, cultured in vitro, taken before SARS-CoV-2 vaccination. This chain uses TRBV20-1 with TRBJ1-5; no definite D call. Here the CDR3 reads CSARDQWTQPQHF. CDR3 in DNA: TGCAGTGCTAGAGATCAGTGGACCCAGCCCCAGCATTTT.